This entry lists 32 T cell receptor beta chains sequenced from one sample in a study of long-term antiretroviral therapy in people with HIV (dated by TCRdb to 2021 to 2024). The immunoSEQ hsTCRB v3.0 assay was used at survey level resolution for TRB variable region sequencing. Imported from immuneACCESS, the table was reduced by TCRdb to in-frame sequences with V and J called. These copies leave out some clones; in studies compared against another copy, an unresolved V gene accounts for under half, and the cause of the remainder is not known. The sample table shows 25,000 to 30,000 clones, and approximately 87% are seen once. In total, the top ten clones hold 7.5% to 9% of the sample. This material consisted of unsorted PBMCs, taken about 5 years after starting antiretroviral therapy. The receptor set was obtained from a man between 35 and 55 years old with HIV.

The V gene is TRBV4-1, the J gene TRBJ2-7; the match to TRBD1 covers 8 bases. After removal of 7 bases from V and 6 bases from J, the junction contained 8 bases not matched to a gene. CDR1 is MGHRA and CDR2 is YSYEKL in the germline V gene. This CDR3 comprises 13 residues. The CDR3 region is CASTIRTGGEQYF. The CDR3 DNA sequence: TGCGCCAGCACCATCCGTACAGGGGGCGAGCAGTACTTC.

This sequence joins TRBV7-2 and TRBJ1-6; 7 bases line up with TRBD1. Germline V CDR1 and CDR2: SGHTA, FQGNSA. V dropped 5 bases and J dropped 7; count of bases not matched to a gene: 8. This CDR3 region has 15 residues. The CDR3 is CASSKTGQSNSPLHF. The CDR3 DNA is TGTGCCAGCAGCAAAACGGGACAGTCCAATTCACCCCTCCACTTT.

The chain carries TRBV5-4 and TRBJ2-7; 7 bases are a match to TRBD1. The CDR3 has 13 residues. With V trimmed by 6 bases and J by 5 bases, 8 bases remained unmatched. Germline V CDR1 and CDR2: SGHNT, YYREEE (reference sequence). The CDR3 region has the DNA TGTGCCAGCACCAGGGGGACCGGCCACGAGCAGTACTTC. Protein sequence: CASTRGTGHEQYF.

The genes are TRBV30 and TRBJ1-5, with TRBD1 as a possible D gene (5 bases). The CDR3 is 13 amino acids. The germline V and J ends were trimmed by 3 bases and 1 base, with 7 bases remaining between them. Germline V gene lookup returns CDR1 GTSNPN and CDR2 SVGIG (reference sequence). The DNA of the CDR3 is TGTGCCTGGAGCGGGGGAAGCAATCAGCCCCAGCATTTT. Amino acids: CAWSGGSNQPQHF.

The chain employs TRBV14 and TRBJ2-5; D is uncertain. The CDR3 consists of 13 residues. The germline V gene has CDR1 SGHDN and CDR2 FVKESK. The V end lost 0 bases, the J end lost 6 bases, and 8 bases lay between the germline ends. CDR3 nucleotides: TGTGCCAGCAGCCAAGATACCTCTAAGACCCAGTACTTC. Its translation is CASSQDTSKTQYF.

V gene TRBV29-1 combines with J gene TRBJ2-2; either TRBD1 or TRBD2 may fit D (6 bases each). CDR3 size: 13 residues. Germline V gene data show CDR1 as SQVTM and CDR2 as ANQGSEA. V lost 4 bases, J lost 4 bases, and 10 bases lay in between. The CDR3: CSVGKGGTGELFF. For the CDR3, the DNA is TGCAGCGTTGGCAAGGGGGGCACCGGGGAGCTGTTTTTT.

This chain connects TRBV10-2 to TRBJ1-1; 7 nucleotides align to TRBD1. Trimming took 7 bases from V and 0 from J; bases not matched to a gene: 14. The germline V gene has CDR1 WSHSY and CDR2 SAAADI. This CDR3 contains 17 residues. The CDR3 nucleotides are TGCGCCAGCAAAGGGGCACGACAGGGTAAGGTGAACACTGAAGCTTTCTTT. Its translation is CASKGARQGKVNTEAFF.

The genes are TRBV7-9 and TRBJ2-7; D is perhaps TRBD1 (6 bases). The CDR3 length is 14 residues. The ends were cut back, 5 bases at V and 2 bases at J, with 13 bases in the middle. CDR1 SEHNR and CDR2 FQNEAQ come from the germline V gene (reference sequence). The CDR3 loop reads CASSLRQDTYEQYF. In DNA form, the CDR3 reads TGTGCCAGCAGCCTCCGACAGGACACCTACGAGCAGTACTTC.

This sequence joins TRBV5-1 and TRBJ2-7; 12 bases fit TRBD2. V shed 2 bases, J shed 0 bases, and the junction held 3 bases outside the gene matches. The CDR3 extends over 16 amino acids. CDR1 is SGHRS, CDR2 YFSETQ, per germline. CDR3 bases: TGCGCCAGCAGCTTCGGACTAGCGGGAATCTCCTACGAGCAGTACTTC. Protein product: CASSFGLAGISYEQYF.

The CDR3 sequence: CASNTGTASNQPQHF. Here the CDR3 DNA reads TGTGCCAGTAATACCGGGACAGCTAGCAATCAGCCCCAGCATTTT. The chain recombines TRBV19 with TRBJ1-5; TRBD1 aligns across 7 bases. The germline V gene encodes CDR1 LNHDA and CDR2 SQIVND (reference sequence). V lost 7 bases and J lost 0; bases outside the gene matches: 6. This CDR3 has 15 amino acids.

V and J are TRBV19 and TRBJ2-7; D gene uncertain. This CDR3 is built from 14 residues. V lost 5 bases and J lost 6, with 17 bases in between. The germline V gene encodes CDR1 LNHDA and CDR2 SQIVND (reference sequence). This CDR3 is CASSPLGDLSEQYF. The CDR3 bases are TGTGCCAGTAGTCCCCTCGGTGACTTGAGCGAGCAGTACTTC.

This chain joins TRBV13 and TRBJ1-2; tentatively, D is TRBD1 (6 bases). CDR3 length: 15 amino acids. Per the germline V gene, CDR1 is PRHDT and CDR2 is FYEKMQ (reference sequence). V was trimmed by 5 bases and J by 4 bases, leaving 17 bases between them. CDR3: CASSPVGGLGYGYTF. The CDR3 DNA sequence: TGTGCCAGCAGCCCGGTCGGGGGGCTAGGCTATGGCTACACCTTC.

The J gene is TRBJ2-5, the V gene TRBV7-3; 12 bases are shared with TRBD2. Germline CDR1 and CDR2: SGHTA and FQGTGA. V lost 5 bases to trimming and J lost 4 bases; unmatched junction nucleotides: 8. The length of the CDR3 is 16 residues. CDR3 region: CASSPGLAGKGETQYF. CDR3 DNA: TGTGCCAGCAGCCCCGGACTAGCGGGGAAAGGAGAGACCCAGTACTTC.

J is TRBJ2-7 and V is TRBV7-2, with 8 bases identical to TRBD1. V lost 5 bases and J lost 5; bases outside the gene matches: 8. The CDR3 extends over 14 amino acids. Germline assignment: CDR1 SGHTA and CDR2 FQGNSA. CDR3: CASSPGQGVDEQYF. In DNA, the CDR3 is TGTGCCAGCAGCCCTGGACAGGGAGTCGACGAGCAGTACTTC. Combining the CDR3 with reference TRBV7-2 and TRBJ2-7 gives the whole variable domain GAGVSQSPSNKVTEKGKDVELRCDPISGHTALYWYRQSLGQGLEFLIYFQGNSAPDKSGLPSDRFSAERTGGSVSTLTIQRTQQEDSAVYLCASSPGQGVDEQYFGPGTRLTVT.

This chain joins TRBV7-8 and TRBJ2-7; D gene unclear. With 1 base removed from V and 6 bases from J, the gap between germline ends came to 19 bases. There are 16 residues in the CDR3. Germline V CDR1 and CDR2: SGHVS, FQNEAQ. In nucleotides, the CDR3 is TGTGCCAGCAGCTTAGGGGTTGGGGTTGGAATACGCGAGCAGTACTTC. Translating it yields CASSLGVGVGIREQYF.

The chain employs TRBV7-9 and TRBJ2-2; D gene ambiguous. Germline V gene lookup returns CDR1 SEHNR and CDR2 FQNEAQ (reference sequence). V was clipped by 6 bases and J by 1 base, with 6 bases between them. The CDR3 consists of 13 residues. The CDR3 nucleotides read TGTGCCAGCAGGGACCAGAACACCGGGGAGCTGTTTTTT. Amino acids: CASRDQNTGELFF.

This chain links TRBV27 with TRBJ2-3, with a weak D call TRBD2 (5 bases). CDR3 length: 14 residues. The V and J ends lost 5 bases and 1 base respectively, with 10 bases between them. The germline gives CDR1 MNHEY, CDR2 SMNVEV (reference sequence). The CDR3 protein is CASSPLGGTDTQYF. CDR3 bases: TGTGCCAGCAGTCCCCTCGGGGGCACAGATACGCAGTATTTT.

Only one count was recorded for this clone. The CDR3 bases are TGCGCCAGCTCGAGGGGCGGAATCACTGAAGCTTTCTTT. Amino acid sequence: CASSRGGITEAFF. The chain couples TRBV5-1 to TRBJ1-1; TRBD1 might be the D (5 bases). Trimming shortened V by 7 bases and J by 4 bases, and 14 bases separated the two germline ends. CDR3 size: 13 residues. The V gene's germline CDR1 is SGHRS and CDR2 YFSETQ.

The chain carries TRBV11-2 and TRBJ2-5; D ambiguous. Trimming pared 5 bases from V and 2 bases from J, leaving 18 bases between. CDR1 is SGHAT, CDR2 FQNNGV, per germline. The CDR3 is 16 residues long. CDR3 nucleotide sequence: TGTGCCAGCAGCCCCACAATGGGCCGGCGACAAGAGACCCAGTACTTC. It is translated as CASSPTMGRRQETQYF.

The chain recombines TRBV5-6 with TRBJ2-7; unclear D gene. Germline CDR1 reads SGHDT; CDR2 reads YYEEEE. CDR3 length: 13 amino acids. The V gene lost 4 bases and the J gene lost 1 base, with 9 bases spanning the gap. The CDR3 loop reads CASSKKWSYEQYF. CDR3 sequence (DNA): TGTGCCAGCAGCAAGAAGTGGTCCTACGAGCAGTACTTC. The full variable domain, with the rest looked up from reference TRBV5-6 and TRBJ2-7, is DAGVTQSPTHLIKTRGQQVTLRCSPKSGHDTVSWYQQALGQGPQFIFQYYEEEERQRGNFPDRFSGHQFPNYSSELNVNALLLGDSALYLCASSKKWSYEQYFGPGTRLTVT.

This sequence joins TRBV6-5 and TRBJ2-2; maybe TRBD1 (6 bases). Trimming cost V 7 bases and J 6 bases, with 15 bases left between them. The CDR3 has 14 amino acids. In germline, CDR1 is MNHEY, CDR2 SVGAGI. The DNA of the CDR3 is TGTGCCAGCACTGCAGGGGTAGGGTCCGGGGAGCTGTTTTTT. It yields the protein CASTAGVGSGELFF.

The genes are TRBV4-1 and TRBJ2-1; TRBD2 matches 7 bases. Unmatched junction bases numbered 7, after V lost 7 bases and J lost 4 bases. Germline V lookup: CDR1 MGHRA, CDR2 YSYEKL. CDR3 length: 14 residues. The CDR3 DNA sequence: TGCGCCAGCAAGGGGACTATCACGTACAATGAGCAGTTCTTC. Protein: CASKGTITYNEQFF.

The chain couples TRBV27 to TRBJ2-1; 10 nucleotides align to TRBD2. Trimming cost V 8 bases and J 10 bases; bases outside gene matches: 11. CDR1 is MNHEY and CDR2 is SMNVEV in the germline V gene (reference sequence). This CDR3 region has 14 residues. The CDR3 sequence: CASRPSGSVREQFF. CDR3 bases: TGTGCCAGCCGCCCTAGCGGGAGCGTCCGGGAGCAGTTCTTC.

The chain recombines TRBV7-3 with TRBJ2-5, with 8 bases fitting TRBD2. The trim removed 3 bases at V and 3 bases at J, leaving 3 bases unmatched. The CDR3 spans 14 residues. CDR1 is SGHTA and CDR2 is FQGTGA in the germline V gene. CDR3 in DNA: TGTGCCAGCAGCTTTTACGGGGGGGAAGAGACCCAGTACTTC. This sequence encodes CASSFYGGEETQYF.

V is TRBV27 and J is TRBJ2-3; D not resolved. This CDR3 spans 14 amino acids. V was clipped by 5 bases and J by 3 bases, with 12 bases between them. Germline V gene data show CDR1 as MNHEY and CDR2 as SMNVEV (reference sequence). CDR3 sequence: CASSLGSRTDTQYF. The DNA for the CDR3 is TGTGCCAGCAGTCTAGGATCGCGTACAGATACGCAGTATTTT.

The gene calls are TRBV28 and TRBJ1-5; D is perhaps TRBD1 (6 bases). Trimming left V 6 bases short and J 2 bases short, with 14 bases between. Germline CDR1 and CDR2: MDHEN and SYDVKM. This CDR3 is 15 amino acids long. The CDR3 DNA reads as TGTGCCAGCAGCCCAGGGGTCCGGGGCAATCAGCCCCAGCATTTT. Translation: CASSPGVRGNQPQHF.

The chain combines TRBV30 with TRBJ2-7; 9 bases align to TRBD2. The length of the CDR3 is 12 residues. From germline, CDR1 is GTSNPN and CDR2 SVGIG (reference sequence). The J segment lost 2 bases and the V segment lost 7 bases, leaving 3 bases of the junction unmatched. CDR3 sequence: CALTSGTYEQYF. CDR3 bases: TGTGCCTTGACTAGCGGAACCTACGAGCAGTACTTC.

CDR3 DNA sequence: TGTGCCAGCAGCGAGGGGTTCGGGACAGGGACCGAAAAACTGTTTTTT. This gives the protein CASSEGFGTGTEKLFF. The chain uses TRBV9 and TRBJ1-4; 9 bases line up with TRBD1. Looked up from germline, CDR1 is SGDLS and CDR2 is YYNGEE. CDR3 length equals 16 residues. The ends lost 3 bases at V and 8 bases at J; junction bases unmatched: 11.

This clone was observed a single time. The rearrangement joins TRBV28 to TRBJ2-2, with TRBD1 matching over 9 bases. CDR3 size: 16 residues. CDR1 is MDHEN and CDR2 is SYDVKM in the germline V gene. The junction had 5 bases not matched to a gene; V was cut back by 2 bases and J by 4 bases. The CDR3 loop is CASSLTGTGLTGELFF. The CDR3 DNA follows: TGTGCCAGCAGTTTAACTGGGACAGGGCTCACCGGGGAGCTGTTTTTT.

The chain is built from TRBV6-1 and TRBJ1-3; the match to TRBD1 covers 7 bases. This CDR3 spans 15 amino acids. With V trimmed by 3 bases and J by 3 bases, 5 bases remained unmatched. The germline V gene encodes CDR1 MNHNS and CDR2 SASEGT. DNA of the CDR3: TGTGCCAGCAGTGAGGGACAGTTGGGTGGAAACACCATATATTTT. It codes for CASSEGQLGGNTIYF.

J is TRBJ2-6 and V is TRBV6-1; a possible D gene is TRBD1 (6 bases). Germline CDR1 reads MNHNS; CDR2 reads SASEGT. V lost 1 base, J lost 2 bases, and 12 bases lay in between. The CDR3 length is 17 residues. In DNA, the CDR3 is TGTGCCAGCAGTGAAGATATGGGGGCAGCTGGGGCCAACGTCCTGACTTTC. It specifies CASSEDMGAAGANVLTF.

The CDR3 DNA reads as TGTGCCAGCAGCCTCGGGTTTTCCTACGAGCAGTACTTC. This codes for CASSLGFSYEQYF. The J gene is TRBJ2-7, the V gene TRBV7-3; D remains unclear. The germline CDR1 and CDR2 sequences are SGHTA and FQGTGA. This CDR3 region has 13 residues. The germline V and J ends were trimmed by 5 bases and 1 base, with 9 bases remaining between them. The full variable domain, with the rest looked up from reference TRBV7-3 and TRBJ2-7, is GAGVSQTPSNKVTEKGKYVELRCDPISGHTALYWYRQSLGQGPEFLIYFQGTGAADDSGLPNDRFFAVRPEGSVSTLKIQRTERGDSAVYLCASSLGFSYEQYFGPGTRLTVT.